Each of the 22 T cell receptor beta chains below was sequenced from the same sample in a study of technical replicates of blood from a handful of donors. The repertoire was sequenced with immunoSEQ multiplex PCR; TCRdb's copy has only in-frame clones and lacks some. The sample lists 75,000 to 95,000 clones, about 94% occurring once. The source material was T cells isolated from PBMCs. These receptors were obtained from a human donor in good health.

The chain links TRBV2 to TRBJ1-1; 10 nucleotides match TRBD1. Germline assignment: CDR1 SNHLY and CDR2 FYNNEI. This CDR3 comprises 20 residues. The ends lost 4 bases at V and 1 base at J; junction bases unmatched: 18. The CDR3 coding sequence is TGTGCCAGCAGTGGGAAACGGGACAGGGGTTTTGTCTTTTGGAACACTGAAGCTTTCTTT. Protein sequence: CASSGKRDRGFVFWNTEAFF.

V gene TRBV29-1 combines with J gene TRBJ2-1, with 10 bases fitting TRBD1. V shed 2 bases, J shed 8 bases, and the junction held 3 bases outside the gene matches. The CDR3 is 13 amino acids. Germline CDR1 reads SQVTM; CDR2 reads ANQGSEA. CDR3 nucleotide sequence: TGCAGCGTTGAACGGGACAGGGGATATGAGCAGTTCTTC. This gives the protein CSVERDRGYEQFF.

J is TRBJ1-1 and V is TRBV19, with 7 bases identical to TRBD1. Per the germline V gene, CDR1 is LNHDA and CDR2 is SQIVND (reference sequence). The CDR3 runs to 14 residues. V shed 1 base, J shed 1 base, and the junction held 0 bases outside the gene matches. CDR3: CASSIGTGNTEAFF. Written as DNA, the CDR3 is TGTGCCAGTAGTATAGGGACAGGGAACACTGAAGCTTTCTTT.

This chain connects TRBV27 to TRBJ2-7; 7 positions match TRBD1. CDR3 length: 15 residues. From germline, CDR1 is MNHEY and CDR2 SMNVEV (reference sequence). V lost 1 base, J lost 2 bases, and 5 bases stayed unmatched. The CDR3 is CASSLFGDRPYEQYF. In DNA, the CDR3 is TGTGCCAGCAGTTTATTCGGGGACAGACCCTACGAGCAGTACTTC.

The chain uses TRBV5-1 and TRBJ1-3; a weak D match, TRBD1 (6 bases). CDR3 length: 14 residues. Trimming took 4 bases from V and 5 from J, leaving 13 bases between them. Per the germline V gene, CDR1 is SGHRS and CDR2 is YFSETQ. CDR3 protein: CASSLLGGRNTIYF. CDR3 nucleotide sequence: TGCGCCAGCAGCCTCCTAGGGGGTAGAAACACCATATATTTT. Full variable domain (remainder filled in from reference TRBV5-1 and TRBJ1-3): KAGVTQTPRYLIKTRGQQVTLSCSPISGHRSVSWYQQTPGQGLQFLFEYFSETQRNKGNFPGRFSGRQFSNSRSEMNVSTLELGDSALYLCASSLLGGRNTIYFGEGSWLTVV.

The rearrangement links TRBV6-1 to TRBJ2-1, with 9 bases fitting TRBD1. Germline V gene data show CDR1 as MNHNS and CDR2 as SASEGT. After removal of 3 bases from V and 5 bases from J, the junction contained 8 bases not matched to a gene. The CDR3 extends over 16 amino acids. The CDR3 coding sequence is TGTGCCAGCAGTGAGACAGGGGGAGCTCCCCACAATGAGCAGTTCTTC. This gives the protein CASSETGGAPHNEQFF.

The chain couples TRBV27 to TRBJ2-3, with TRBD2 matching over 11 bases. V lost 5 bases and J lost 8; bases outside the gene matches: 18. Germline CDR1 and CDR2: MNHEY and SMNVEV (reference sequence). This CDR3 has 18 residues. The CDR3 protein is CASSPRLAGPSTLSTQYF. The CDR3 nucleotides are TGTGCCAGCAGTCCAAGACTAGCGGGGCCGTCAACCCTCAGTACGCAGTATTTT.

The chain employs TRBV29-1 and TRBJ2-2, with TRBD2 matching over 10 bases. The CDR3 sequence is 14 residues long. V lost 7 bases, J lost 2 bases, and 4 bases stayed unmatched. The V gene's germline CDR1 is SQVTM and CDR2 ANQGSEA. The CDR3 protein is CSARTSGNTGELFF. The CDR3, as DNA: TGCAGCGCGAGGACTAGCGGAAACACCGGGGAGCTGTTTTTT.

This clone showed up just once. The chain joins TRBV6-6 to TRBJ1-2; D is perhaps TRBD1 (5 bases). This CDR3 is built from 15 residues. Per germline, CDR1 MNHNY and CDR2 SVGAGI (reference sequence). Trimming removed 4 bases from V and 0 bases from J, with 12 bases in between. The CDR3 spells CASSSWTSSNYGYTF. DNA for the CDR3: TGTGCCAGCAGTTCCTGGACATCGTCTAACTATGGCTACACCTTC.

V and J are TRBV27 and TRBJ2-7, with D possibly being TRBD2 (5 bases). This CDR3 contains 12 residues. The V end lost 8 bases, the J end lost 4 bases, and 12 bases lay between the germline ends. CDR1 and CDR2 (germline): MNHEY, SMNVEV (reference sequence). The CDR3 coding sequence is TGTGCCAGCTCCTCCGCGGGTTACGAGCAGTACTTC. Residues: CASSSAGYEQYF.

The chain links TRBV5-4 to TRBJ2-7; maybe TRBD2 (6 bases). This CDR3 is built from 14 residues. The germline V gene encodes CDR1 SGHNT and CDR2 YYREEE (reference sequence). V lost 4 bases and J lost 0, with 11 bases in between. CDR3 sequence: CASSRVGLSYEQYF. The DNA of the CDR3 is TGTGCCAGCAGCAGGGTGGGACTCTCCTACGAGCAGTACTTC.

This rearrangement joins TRBV19 to TRBJ2-3, with D perhaps TRBD2 (5 bases). V lost 4 bases and J 2 bases, leaving 10 bases between the germline ends. Germline values: CDR1 LNHDA, CDR2 SQIVND (reference sequence). The CDR3 length is 14 residues. The CDR3, as DNA: TGTGCCAGTAGTAGCTCGGGATTCACAGATACGCAGTATTTT. It specifies CASSSSGFTDTQYF.

V and J are TRBV27 and TRBJ1-4; tentative D call: TRBD1 (5 bases). CDR1 and CDR2 from the germline V gene are MNHEY and SMNVEV (reference sequence). Trimming took off 7 bases at V and 6 bases at J, with 12 bases between the two ends. The CDR3 length is 13 residues. Written as DNA, the CDR3 is TGTGCCAGCATGGTTTGGGGCGATGAAAAACTGTTTTTT. Residues: CASMVWGDEKLFF. The complete variable domain, with remaining parts taken from reference TRBV27 and TRBJ1-4, reads EAQVTQNPRYLITVTGKKLTVTCSQNMNHEYMSWYRQDPGLGLRQIYYSMNVEVTDKGDVPEGYKVSRKEKRNFPLILESPSPNQTSLYFCASMVWGDEKLFFGSGTQLSVL.

The chain recombines TRBV11-3 with TRBJ2-3; D is unclear. Per germline, CDR1 SGHNT and CDR2 YENEEA. With 2 bases removed from V and 6 bases from J, the gap between germline ends came to 12 bases. CDR3 length: 14 amino acids. The CDR3 bases are TGTGCCAGCAGCTTAAGACTCGATGAGGATACGCAGTATTTT. Translation gives CASSLRLDEDTQYF.

This clone has just one count. V gene TRBV5-1 combines with J gene TRBJ2-1; TRBD2 matches at 13 bases. There are 16 residues in the CDR3. The V and J ends lost 0 bases and 10 bases, in that order; junction bases with no gene match: 7. From germline, CDR1 is SGHRS and CDR2 YFSETQ. The CDR3 loop reads CASSLAGLAGETEQFF. The CDR3 coding sequence is TGCGCCAGCAGCTTGGCCGGACTAGCGGGAGAGACAGAGCAGTTCTTC.

The J gene is TRBJ2-3, the V gene TRBV29-1; 10 bases align to TRBD1. Germline V gene lookup returns CDR1 SQVTM and CDR2 ANQGSEA. The CDR3 runs to 13 residues. The J segment lost 6 bases and the V segment lost 4 bases, leaving 4 bases of the junction unmatched. Here the CDR3 DNA reads TGCAGCGTTGTGGACAGGGGGTCGGATACGCAGTATTTT. Residues: CSVVDRGSDTQYF.

The chain uses TRBV18 and TRBJ1-5, with D hard to call. Per germline, CDR1 KGHSH and CDR2 LQKENI. The CDR3 is made up of 15 amino acids. V was shortened by 3 bases and J by 4 bases, with 13 bases between the two germline ends. In DNA form, the CDR3 reads TGTGCCAGCTCACCGCTCCAGGCACGGAATCAGCCCCAGCATTTT. Translated, it gives CASSPLQARNQPQHF.

Turning to this clone: This CDR3 is also generated by other DNA sequences in the sample. The J gene is TRBJ2-6, the V gene TRBV28; D gene uncertain. CDR3 length: 15 residues. Trimming stripped 1 base from V and 0 bases from J, with 4 bases between. Germline values: CDR1 MDHEN, CDR2 SYDVKM. CDR3 region: CASSLSGSGANVLTF. The CDR3 DNA follows: TGTGCCAGCAGTTTATCCGGCTCTGGGGCCAACGTCCTGACTTTC.

The chain joins TRBV7-9 to TRBJ1-2; 10 nucleotides match TRBD1. The CDR3 covers 13 residues. V trimming: 4 bases; J trimming: 7 bases; junction bases outside the gene matches: 3. Per the germline V gene, CDR1 is SEHNR and CDR2 is FQNEAQ (reference sequence). The CDR3 protein is CASSSTGGGGYTF. The CDR3 nucleotides are TGTGCCAGCAGCTCGACAGGGGGCGGTGGCTACACCTTC.

This chain connects TRBV6-5 to TRBJ1-1; possible D gene TRBD1, 6 bases. The germline CDR1 and CDR2 sequences are MNHEY and SVGAGI. Trimming removed 0 bases at V and 4 bases at J, with 12 bases between. This CDR3 is built from 15 residues. CDR3 sequence reads: CASSYSWKGGTEAFF. The CDR3 bases are TGTGCCAGCAGTTACTCGTGGAAAGGGGGCACTGAAGCTTTCTTT.

The chain is built from TRBV11-2 and TRBJ2-7; a possible D gene is TRBD2 (5 bases). The CDR3 has 15 residues. From germline, CDR1 is SGHAT and CDR2 FQNNGV. Trimming left V 2 bases short and J 3 bases short, with 14 bases between. This chain's CDR3 is CASSLLAIRGYEQYF. CDR3 in DNA: TGTGCCAGCAGCTTACTCGCAATCCGGGGCTACGAGCAGTACTTC.

V gene TRBV6-1 combines with J gene TRBJ2-7; weak D call: TRBD1 (5 bases). V was cut by 2 bases and J by 6 bases, with 17 bases left in between. The CDR3 runs 15 residues. CDR1 is MNHNS, CDR2 SASEGT, per germline. The CDR3 DNA is TGTGCCAGCAGTGAACCATGGGGCTTGGACGCCGAGCAGTACTTC. Encoded protein: CASSEPWGLDAEQYF.